This T cell receptor beta chain comes out of a study of human versus mouse CDR3 diversity and MHC coevolution. Concerning this clone: The antigen is unknown.

Using immunoSEQ multiplex PCR, the repertoire was profiled, and TCRdb retains in-frame clones only, with some absent. The sample shows 50,000 to 70,000 clones, roughly 94% of them seen only once. General observations from the study: By iCHAO1, human TCR beta clonotypes numbered about 1.5 million, the most.

Naive CD4 T cells, CD45RO-negative and CD62L-positive, were flow-sorted from PBMCs. Trimming cost V 7 bases and J 1 base, with 13 bases left between them. Germline V gene data show CDR1 as MNHEY and CDR2 as SVGAGI. This CDR3 has 15 residues. The V gene is TRBV6-5, the J gene TRBJ2-2; tentatively, D is TRBD1 (5 bases). The receptor's source is a person aged 55 to 75 in good health. Input material: naive CD4+ T cells from blood. Indicated subset: CD45RO-negative CD62L-positive naive CD4 T cells. CDR3 in DNA: TGTGCCAGCACTAGGGGCGTAAAGAACACCGGGGAGCTGTTTTTT. Its translation is CASTRGVKNTGELFF.